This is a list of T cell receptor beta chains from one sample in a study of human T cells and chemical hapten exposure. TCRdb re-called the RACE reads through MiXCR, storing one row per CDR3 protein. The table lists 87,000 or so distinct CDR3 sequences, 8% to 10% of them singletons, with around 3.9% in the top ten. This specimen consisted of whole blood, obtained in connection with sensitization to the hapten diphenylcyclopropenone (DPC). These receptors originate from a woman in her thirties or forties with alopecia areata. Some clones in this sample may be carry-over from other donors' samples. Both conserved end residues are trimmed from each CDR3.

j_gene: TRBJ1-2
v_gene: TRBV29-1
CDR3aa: SVEDPRFDYGYT

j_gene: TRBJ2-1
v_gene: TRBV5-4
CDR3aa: ASSLAGLSYNEQF

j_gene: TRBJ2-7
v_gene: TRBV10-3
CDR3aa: AISAGTGSSYEQY

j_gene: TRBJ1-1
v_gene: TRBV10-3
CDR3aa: AISETGNTEAF

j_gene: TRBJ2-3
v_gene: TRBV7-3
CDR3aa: GSPGQGPDTQY

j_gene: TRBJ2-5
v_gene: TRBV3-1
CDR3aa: ASSQARDTQETQY

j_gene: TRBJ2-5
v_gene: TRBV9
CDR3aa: ASSVGGLAGAQETQY

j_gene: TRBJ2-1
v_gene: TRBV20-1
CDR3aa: SASGRDRGRTAYEQF

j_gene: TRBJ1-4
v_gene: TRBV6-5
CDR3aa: ASSVGVRSEKLF

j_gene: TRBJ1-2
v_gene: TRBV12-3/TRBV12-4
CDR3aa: ASSLYLYGYT

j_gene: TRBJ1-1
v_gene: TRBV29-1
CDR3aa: SVDQGPGTEAF

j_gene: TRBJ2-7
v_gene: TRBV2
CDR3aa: ASMSSYEQY

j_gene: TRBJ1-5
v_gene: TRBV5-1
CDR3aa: ASSLEQGAGQPQH

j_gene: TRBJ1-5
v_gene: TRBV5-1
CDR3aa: ASSLAGQGHQPQH

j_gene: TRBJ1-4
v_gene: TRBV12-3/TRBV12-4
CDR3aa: ASTFLGSEKLF

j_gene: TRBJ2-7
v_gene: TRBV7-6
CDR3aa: ASSLGGQAYEQY